This T cell receptor beta chain was obtained from a study of CXCR3-negative and CXCR3-positive naive CD8 T cells. General observations from the study: Surface CD5 matched across naive subsets, and TRB CDR3 properties served to infer TCR strength. TRB CDR3s were more hydrophobic in CXCR3-positive than in CXCR3-negative naive cells. TRBV-TRBJ usage matched between naive CXCR3-negative and CXCR3-positive cells but not between memory cells.

With regard to this clonotype: Its antigen is not identified.

The CDR3 sequence is 17 residues long. The germline V gene encodes CDR1 SGHAT and CDR2 FQNNGV. The method, 5' RACE with UMI labels, was used to prepare the TRB cDNA libraries. TCRdb processed the 5' RACE reads again and assigns one entry to each CDR3 protein, with no DNA. The ten top clones account for 0.62%, within a sample of around 80,000 distinct CDR3 sequences. Every CD8+ subset sample held around 300,000 flow-sorted cells, done in triplicate. Naive CD8+ T cells had a CD45RO-CCR7+CD27+CD95- phenotype. The sequence derives from a human donor in good health. Some clones in this sample may be carry-over from other donors' samples. What was sequenced was naive CXCR3+ CD8+ T cells from blood. The subset was: CD45RO-CCR7+CD27+CD95- naive CD8+ T cells expressing CXCR3 (TNR3+). This chain connects TRBV11-2 to TRBJ2-6; absent DNA, TCRdb's TRBD1 call cannot be checked. The CDR3 loop reads CASSSSGPYSGANVLTF.